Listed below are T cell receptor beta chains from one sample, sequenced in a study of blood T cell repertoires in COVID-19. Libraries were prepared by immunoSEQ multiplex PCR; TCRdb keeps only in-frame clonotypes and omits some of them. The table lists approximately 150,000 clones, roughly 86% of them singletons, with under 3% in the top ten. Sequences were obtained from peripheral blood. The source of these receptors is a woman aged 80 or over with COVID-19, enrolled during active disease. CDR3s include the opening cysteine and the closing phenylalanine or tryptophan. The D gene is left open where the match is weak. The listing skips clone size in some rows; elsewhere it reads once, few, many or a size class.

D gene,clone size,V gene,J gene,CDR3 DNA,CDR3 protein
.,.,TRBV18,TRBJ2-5,TGTGCCAGCGAGGGTCCGGGAGAGACCCAGTACTTC,CASEGPGETQYF
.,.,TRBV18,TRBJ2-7,TGTGCCAGCTCACCGTCTACCATGGAGCAGTACTTC,CASSPSTMEQYF
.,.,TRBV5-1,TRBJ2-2,TGCGCCAGCAGCCCGGCAGGGTCGAACACCGGGGAGCTGTTTTTT,CASSPAGSNTGELFF
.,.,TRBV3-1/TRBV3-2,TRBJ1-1,TGTGCCAGCAGAAGGACAGAGGAGTACACTGAAGCTTTCTTT,CASRRTEEYTEAFF
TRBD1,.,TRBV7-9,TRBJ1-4,TGTGCCAGCAGCCGGGACAGGTCGAGAGAAAAACTGTTTTTT,CASSRDRSREKLFF
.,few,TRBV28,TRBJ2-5,TGTGCCAGCAGTTTTTCCCCGGACAGGGGGCTAGCGGGAGAGTTAGAGACCCAGTACTTC,CASSFSPDRGLAGELETQYF
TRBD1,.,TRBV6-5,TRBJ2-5,TGTGCCAGCAGTTACCATCTAGGGGGCGCCAAGGGGACCCAGTACTTC,CASSYHLGGAKGTQYF
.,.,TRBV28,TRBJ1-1,TGTGCCAGCAGCCTCGGGGGAACCGGGGCGGCTGAAGCTTTCTTT,CASSLGGTGAAEAFF
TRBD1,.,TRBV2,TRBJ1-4,TGTGCCAGCAGCAGGGACAGCTCAACTAATGAAAAACTGTTTTTT,CASSRDSSTNEKLFF
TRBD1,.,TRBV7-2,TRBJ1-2,TGTGCCGCCACACAGGGGTTTCTCGGCTATGGCTACACCTTC,CAATQGFLGYGYTF
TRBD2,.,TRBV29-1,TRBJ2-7,TGCAGCGGCCGGGACTACAACTCCTACGAGCAGTACTTC,CSGRDYNSYEQYF
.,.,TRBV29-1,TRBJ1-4,TGCAGCGTTCTCTCTTTCACGGCGGGTGAAAAACTGTTTTTT,CSVLSFTAGEKLFF
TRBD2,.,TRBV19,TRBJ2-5,TGTGCCAGTAGCAAACCGGGACTAGCGGGAGGGCCTTTATTAGAGACCCAGTACTTC,CASSKPGLAGGPLLETQYF
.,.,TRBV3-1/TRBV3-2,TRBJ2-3,TGTGCCAGCAGCCAAGGGGGCAGGCTGGCAGATACGCAGTATTTT,CASSQGGRLADTQYF
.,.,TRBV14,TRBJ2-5,TGTGCCAGCAGCCAAGATTGGGGGCGACAGACCCAGTACTTC,CASSQDWGRQTQYF
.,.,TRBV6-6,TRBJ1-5,TGTGCCAGCAGTTCAGGGTCAAATCAGCCCCAGCATTTT,CASSSGSNQPQHF
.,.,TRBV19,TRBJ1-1,TGTGCCAGTAAATCCCTCTCTATGAACACTGAAGCTTTCTTT,CASKSLSMNTEAFF
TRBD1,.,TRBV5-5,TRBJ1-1,TGTGCCAGCAGCCCCGGGGACAGGGTGATGAACACTGAAGCTTTCTTT,CASSPGDRVMNTEAFF
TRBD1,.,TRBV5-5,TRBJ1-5,TGTGCCAGCAGCTTGGAACGACAGGGGAGTCAGCCCCAGCATTTT,CASSLERQGSQPQHF
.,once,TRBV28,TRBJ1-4,TGTGCCAGCAGTTCCCACCAAAATCAGGGTAATGAAAAACTGTTTTTT,CASSSHQNQGNEKLFF
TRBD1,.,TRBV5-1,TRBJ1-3,TGCGCCAGCAGCCGGACAGGTACCTCTGGAAACACCATATATTTT,CASSRTGTSGNTIYF
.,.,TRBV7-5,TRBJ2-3,TGTGCCAGAAGCTCCAAAGATTGGCAGGGGGGATACACAGATACGCAGTATTTT,CARSSKDWQGGYTDTQYF
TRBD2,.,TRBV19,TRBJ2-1,TGTGCCAGTAGTAACCCATTGGGCGGGAGTTACAATGAGCAGTTCTTC,CASSNPLGGSYNEQFF
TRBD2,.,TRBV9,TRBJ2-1,TGTGCCAGCAGCGTAGGTTGGTTGACTAGCGGTCACAATGAGCAGTTCTTC,CASSVGWLTSGHNEQFF
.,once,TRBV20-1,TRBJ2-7,TGCAGTGCTAGCGAAGGGGGGCAGTACTTC,CSASEGGQYF
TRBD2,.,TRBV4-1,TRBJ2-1,TGCGCCAGCAGCCAAGACTTGGAGCCGGGACTAGCGGGCTACAATGAGCAGTTCTTC,CASSQDLEPGLAGYNEQFF
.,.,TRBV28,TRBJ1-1,TGTGCCAGCAGTTTATACAAGAACACTGAAGCTTTCTTT,CASSLYKNTEAFF
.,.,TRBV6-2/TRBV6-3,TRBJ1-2,TGTGCCAGCAGCGGACAGAACTATGGCTACACCTTC,CASSGQNYGYTF
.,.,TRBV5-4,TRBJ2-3,TGTGCCAGCAGCTTGGTAGGGGGAGGGACAGATACGCAGTATTTT,CASSLVGGGTDTQYF
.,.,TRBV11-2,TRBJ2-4,TGTGCCAGCAGCTTAGATTTTCTAGCTTTAGCCAAAAACATTCAGTACTTC,CASSLDFLALAKNIQYF
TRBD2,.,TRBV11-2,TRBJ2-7,TGTGCCAGCAGCATACTAGCGGGAGGGGGCGACGAGCAGTACTTC,CASSILAGGGDEQYF
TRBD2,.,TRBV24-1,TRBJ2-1,TGTGCCACCAGTGATTCCGGACTAGCGGGCCGCAATGAGCAGTTCTTC,CATSDSGLAGRNEQFF
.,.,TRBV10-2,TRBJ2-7,TGCGCCAGCAGTGGGCAGACCTACGAGCAGTACTTC,CASSGQTYEQYF
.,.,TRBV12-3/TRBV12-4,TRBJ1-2,TGTGCCAGCAGGGAACAGGGAAATGGCTACACCTTC,CASREQGNGYTF
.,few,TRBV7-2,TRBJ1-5,TGTGCCAGCAGCTTAATAGGGGATCAGCCCCAGCATTTT,CASSLIGDQPQHF
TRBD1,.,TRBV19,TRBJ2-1,TGTGCCAGTAGCCGACAGGGATGGAATGAGCAGTTCTTC,CASSRQGWNEQFF
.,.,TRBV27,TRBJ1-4,TGTGCCAGCAGTTCTGGGGCAGCTAATGAAAAACTGTTTTTT,CASSSGAANEKLFF
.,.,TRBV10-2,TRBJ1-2,TGCGCCAGCAGTGTAGCACGAGACTATGGCTACACCTTC,CASSVARDYGYTF
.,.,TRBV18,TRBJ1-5,TGTGCCAGCTCACGTACCGGGACACCCGATCAGCCCCAGCATTTT,CASSRTGTPDQPQHF
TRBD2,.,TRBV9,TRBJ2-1,TGTGCCAGCAGCTTACTAGCGGGAGGCCTCCGGGAGGATGAGCAGTTCTTC,CASSLLAGGLREDEQFF
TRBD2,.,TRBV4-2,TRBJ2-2,TGTGCCAGCAGCCAAGAAGCGGGAGCCAACACCGGGGAGCTGTTTTTT,CASSQEAGANTGELFF
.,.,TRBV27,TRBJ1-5,TGTGCCAGCAGTGCCACCCAGGACTACTCCGGGCAGCCCCAGCATTTT,CASSATQDYSGQPQHF
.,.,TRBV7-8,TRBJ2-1,TGTGCCAGCAGCCCCGGTTTAGCGGAGAGGACTAATGAGCAGTTCTTC,CASSPGLAERTNEQFF
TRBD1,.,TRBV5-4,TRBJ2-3,TGTGCCAGCAGCTTGGGACCGGACAGGGGTGCAGATACGCAGTATTTT,CASSLGPDRGADTQYF
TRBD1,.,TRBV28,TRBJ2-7,TGTGCCAGCAGTTCCCGGGACAGGGCTTACGAGCAGTACTTC,CASSSRDRAYEQYF
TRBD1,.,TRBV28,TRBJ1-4,TGTGCCAGCAACCCGACAGGGGCAACTAATGAAAAACTGTTTTTT,CASNPTGATNEKLFF
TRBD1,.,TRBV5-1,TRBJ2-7,TGCGCCAGCAGACAAACCCTGGGACAGTTCGAGCAGTACTTC,CASRQTLGQFEQYF
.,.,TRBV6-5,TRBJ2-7,TGTGCCAGCAGTTACTCCCAGGATACCCGCTACGAGCAGTACTTC,CASSYSQDTRYEQYF
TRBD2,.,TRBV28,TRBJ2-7,TGTGCCAGCAGGGTCCCCGGGACTAGCGTCTACGAGCAGTACTTC,CASRVPGTSVYEQYF